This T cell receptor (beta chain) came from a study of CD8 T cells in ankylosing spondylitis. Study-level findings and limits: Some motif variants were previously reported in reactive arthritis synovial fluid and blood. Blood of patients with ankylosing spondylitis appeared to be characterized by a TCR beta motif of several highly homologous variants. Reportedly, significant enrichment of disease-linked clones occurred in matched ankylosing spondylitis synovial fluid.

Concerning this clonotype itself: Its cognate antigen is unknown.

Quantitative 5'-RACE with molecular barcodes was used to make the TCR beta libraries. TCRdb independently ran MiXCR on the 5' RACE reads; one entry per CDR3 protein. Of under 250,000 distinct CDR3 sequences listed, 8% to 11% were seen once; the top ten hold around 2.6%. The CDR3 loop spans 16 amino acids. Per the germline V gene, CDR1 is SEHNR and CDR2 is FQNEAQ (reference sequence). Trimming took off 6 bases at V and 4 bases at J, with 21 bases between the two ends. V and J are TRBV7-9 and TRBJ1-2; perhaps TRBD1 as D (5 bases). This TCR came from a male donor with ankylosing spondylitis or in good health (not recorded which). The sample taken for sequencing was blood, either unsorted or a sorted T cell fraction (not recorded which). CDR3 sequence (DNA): TGTGCCAGCAGTTCCGCGGGGGGGGAAAGGGGCTATGGCTACACCTTC. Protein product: CASSSAGGERGYGYTF.